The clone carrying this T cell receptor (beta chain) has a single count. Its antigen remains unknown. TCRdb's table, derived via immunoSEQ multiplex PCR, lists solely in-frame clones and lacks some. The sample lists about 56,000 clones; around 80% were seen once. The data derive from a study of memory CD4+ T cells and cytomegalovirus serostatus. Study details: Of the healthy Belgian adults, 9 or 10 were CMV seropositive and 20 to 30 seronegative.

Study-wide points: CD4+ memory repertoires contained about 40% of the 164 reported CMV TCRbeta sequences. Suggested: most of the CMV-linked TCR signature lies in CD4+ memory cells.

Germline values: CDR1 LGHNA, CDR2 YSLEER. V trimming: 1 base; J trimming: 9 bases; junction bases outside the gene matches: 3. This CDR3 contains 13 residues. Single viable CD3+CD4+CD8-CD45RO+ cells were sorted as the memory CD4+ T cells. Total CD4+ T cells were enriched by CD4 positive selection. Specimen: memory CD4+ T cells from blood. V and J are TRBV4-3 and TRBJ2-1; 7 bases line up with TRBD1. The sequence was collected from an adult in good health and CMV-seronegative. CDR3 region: CASSQGSGGEQFF. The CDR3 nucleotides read TGCGCCAGCAGCCAAGGGTCAGGGGGTGAGCAGTTCTTC.